This paragraph reports one TCR beta chain. Its target antigen remains unknown. The data were taken from a study of cytomegalovirus exposure and HLA in healthy donors (dated by TCRdb to about 2017). Some background on the complete study: According to an earlier analysis of 587 of the donors, roughly 180 million T cells yielded 90 million to 140 million unique TCR beta sequences and roughly 280 Gb of sequence data. Among a few hundred genotyped donors of the cohort, an average of approximately 240,000 unique TCR beta nucleotide sequences were sequenced per donor, around 18% of them non-productive. The study aimed to test whether signatures of past pathogen exposure could be identified by cataloging public T cell receptors. A separate validation cohort of some 130 different subjects was used in addition to the 666-subject first cohort. In an earlier analysis of several hundred of the donors, high-throughput TCR beta sequencing was used to judge whether each TCR beta V gene segment behaved as functional or pseudogenic. Of the roughly 400 genotyped donors, 81% were placed in the genetic ancestry cluster associated with self-reported Caucasian donors. An early release covering roughly 600 HLA-typed donors comprised roughly 300 gigabases of sequencing data and around 80 million unique TCR sequences. In a later analysis, previously published TCR beta repertoires from fewer than 750 donors were re-analyzed and high-resolution HLA genotyping was added so that TCR occurrence patterns could be studied. Donor age, sex, ethnicity and CMV serostatus were compiled together with the repertoire data. In the later analysis, no new phenotypic data were used to find candidate immune exposures; instead, reliance was placed on TCR beta sequences and their occurrence across donors. HLA typing covered class I and class II loci at four-digit resolution. The number of typed donors differed by locus: about 620-640 for A, B, C, DRB1 and DQB1; some 540 for DQA1; approximately 610 for DPA1; and some 470 for DPB1. A later genetic analysis used genome-wide SNP genotypes for about 65% of the roughly 700 donors, treating that subset as a discovery cohort. Using immunosequencing, the study profiled T cell repertoires from fewer than 700 subjects and related those repertoires to cytomegalovirus serostatus. All discovery cohort repertoires had been generated using a single sequencing platform. To predict cytomegalovirus infection status, the study brought together high-throughput TCR immunosequencing, statistical association of individual TCRs with disease status, and machine learning. Roughly 5 DR-DQ haplotypes were treated as single units for association and clustering because of strong linkage in the cohort.

The CDR3, from cysteine to phenylalanine, totals 15 residues. Left in the record is the CDR3 DNA by itself, 45 bases read in frame from the first base. CDR1 MDHEN and CDR2 SYDVKM were looked up in the germline V gene. Ends trimmed: V by 5 bases, J by 4 bases; bases unmatched to a gene: 7. Broader findings and caveats from the paper: Most TCR sequences were observed very rarely across donors, whereas some public TCRs were present in many individuals. The classifier was reported to diagnose cytomegalovirus status with high specificity and sensitivity in both the original cohort and the validation cohort. When HLA alleles, especially DR and DQ, strongly co-occurred, TCR associations were difficult to assign to individual alleles. According to a later analysis, TCR association rates differed among HLA loci, with DRB1 alleles showing the most associated TCRs and HLA-C alleles showing the fewest. Over 15 rarely observed V segments, including chromosome 9 orphons, were excluded from the earlier analysis of 550 to 700 of the donors because counts were too low. A further reported finding was that TCR beta sequences accurately predicted the HLA-A and HLA-B alleles for most subjects in the first cohort. Specific HLA alleles were associated with 15,000 to 20,000 TCR beta sequences at a false discovery rate of 0.05 in a later analysis. A few of the identified cytomegalovirus-associated TCR beta chains were confirmed in vitro to be specific for cytomegalovirus antigens. For the cohort, immune exposure information was limited to CMV serostatus. Some IMGT-functional V segments, including TRBV6-2 and TRBV6-3, could not be distinguished by the 87-base-pair reads and were therefore excluded. V-gene and J-gene trimming of TCR beta chains was associated with a missense DCLRE1C variant in a later genetic analysis, and the association was replicated in an independent cohort. A later analysis reported that several top co-occurrence clusters appeared linked to parvovirus B19, influenza, CMV and Epstein-Barr virus. In a later analysis, most CMV-associated TCR beta chains were found to appear HLA-restricted, with HLA associations seemingly driven largely by CMV exposure. Correlated functional status among segregating V segments might be attributable to linkage disequilibrium, but an unknown experimental factor could not be ruled out. The presence/absence analyses assumed that sequencing depth was roughly uniform across donors, and that assumption may not be true. This cohort had only TCR beta chains sequenced, and the lack of alpha or paired-chain data limited which features could be detected. A cluster of highly shared sequence variants was judged likely to represent a technical artifact of the sequencing pipeline. In an earlier analysis of around 600 of the donors, most TCR beta V segments appeared in productive rearrangements about 90% or about 30% of the time, broadly matching IMGT annotations. In a later analysis, HLA-associated TCR beta chains showed more clonal expansion and lower generation probabilities than non-associated chains that were equally common. A total of roughly 160 TCR beta chains were listed by the study as associated with cytomegalovirus. HLA typing was unavailable for some donors at each locus, so association tests used only the typed subset. The authors suggested that the approach could potentially be extended to other disease states and immunological phenotypes. Compared with the approximately 720-donor mean, donors in an Asian-associated ancestry cluster had fewer N-insertions in productive TCRs, according to a later genetic analysis.

The cohort consisted of hundreds of healthy bone marrow donors. Cohort members were all nominally healthy when sampled, although unrecorded immune exposures were likely present. The donor tested CMV seronegative, placing the donor among the 300 to 400 seronegative members of the cohort. A peripheral blood sample was collected from each donor, and TCR beta sequencing was performed on peripheral blood mononuclear cells. The Qiagen DNeasy Blood Extraction Kit was used to extract genomic DNA from the blood cell samples. Library prep was done by the immunoSEQ multiplex PCR assay. For the multiplex PCR, a mixture combining 60 forward primers for TCR Vbeta segments and 13 reverse primers for TCR Jbeta segments was used. The CDR3 region of rearranged TCR beta genes was amplified from genomic DNA with a multiplex PCR assay. The Illumina HiSeq System was used to sequence the amplified TCR beta libraries as 87-base-pair reads. The authors' analysis ran thus. A later analysis tallied tens of millions of unique TCR beta chains across the 666 repertoires, and approximately 9.9 million of those chains were shared by two or more donors. Raw reads were error-corrected and collapsed into unique sequences by a nearest-neighbor algorithm in which closely related sequences were merged to remove PCR and sequencing errors. CDR3 sequences were aligned to IMGT reference sequences to assign V, D and J gene segments. For a sequence to be retained, a match of at least six nucleotides to both a V gene segment and a J gene segment was required. A rearrangement was called productive if the CDR3 had no stop codons and remained in frame with V and J, and every other rearrangement was called non-productive. CDR3 was defined by IMGT convention, running from the second conserved V-encoded cysteine to the conserved J-encoded phenylalanine. The earlier analysis of approximately 590 of the donors excluded any sequence lacking an unambiguous match to a single V gene segment. In an earlier analysis of around 590 of the donors, a V segment was called functional when productive rearrangements were above 56.7%, and segregating when the standard deviation between donors exceeded 5%. To diagnose cytomegalovirus status from the catalog of TCR beta chain sequences, a statistical classification framework was built. V and J gene assignment, in a later analysis, came from comparing TCR nucleotide sequences with IMGT/GENE-DB human TR gene sequences. A later analysis assigned CDR3 sequences and most-parsimonious VDJ recombination scenarios with the TCRdist pipeline. In a later analysis, every TCR beta chain was defined by the combination of its CDR3 amino acid sequence and its V-gene family, and reads without a unique V-gene family were dropped. To address suspected cross-contamination and a sequencing artifact, a later analysis removed approximately 590 highly shared, low-generation-probability nucleotide sequences. In a later analysis, a clonal expansion index for each public chain was calculated from normalized within-repertoire ranks of inferred template counts. In a later analysis, generation probabilities were computed using a VDJ recombination model fitted to out-of-frame rearrangements, and the results were checked against IGoR. Hypergeometric tests were used in a later analysis to score TCR-TCR, TCR-HLA and TCR-CMV co-occurrence, with a repertoire-size bias correction applied to the TCR pairs. In a later analysis, false discovery rates were estimated by permuting HLA or CMV assignments 20 times. In a later analysis, co-occurring TCRs were grouped with DBSCAN, and TCRdist sequence similarity was added when clustering was performed within HLA-allele-positive subsets. Co-occurrence clustering excluded repertoires with fewer than 30,000 or more than 120,000 public chains, plus five with anomalous nucleotide sharing. TCRdb's version of the immuneACCESS table is confined to in-frame rearrangements and falls short of the full clone set. An unresolved V gene accounts for under half of the shortfall where checked; the remainder is of unknown origin. V and J calls and clone size are copied from that table; D and trimming were computed from the DNA. In this sample's table one finds around 140,000 clones. 0.96% of the sample lies in the top ten.

Sequencing was performed on PBMCs. This clonotype was sampled from a male donor in good health and CMV-seronegative. The chain links TRBV28 with TRBJ1-5, and TRBD1 matches 8 of the central bases. The CDR3 protein: CASSTRQGNNQPQHF. The sequenced DNA: TGTGCCAGCAGTACTCGACAGGGGAATAATCAGCCCCAGCATTTT.